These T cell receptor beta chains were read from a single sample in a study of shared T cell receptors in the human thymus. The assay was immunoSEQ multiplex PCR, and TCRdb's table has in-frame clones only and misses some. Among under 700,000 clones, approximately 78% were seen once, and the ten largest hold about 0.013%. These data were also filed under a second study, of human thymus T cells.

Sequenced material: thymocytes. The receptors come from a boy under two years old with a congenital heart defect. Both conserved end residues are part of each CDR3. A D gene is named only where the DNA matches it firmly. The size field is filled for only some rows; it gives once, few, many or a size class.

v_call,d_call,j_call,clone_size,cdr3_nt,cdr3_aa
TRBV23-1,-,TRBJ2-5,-,TGCGCCAGCAGTCAAGGTTGCGTACAGGCCGTTTGGGAGACCCAGTACTTC,CASSQGCVQAVWETQYF
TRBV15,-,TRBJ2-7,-,TGTGCCACCAGCCCCGGACAGATGTGCGAGCAGTACTTC,CATSPGQMCEQYF
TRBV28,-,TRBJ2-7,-,TGTGCCAGCAGTCCCAAGGACAGTTCCTACGAGCAGTACTTC,CASSPKDSSYEQYF
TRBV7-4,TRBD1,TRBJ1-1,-,TGTGCCAGCAGCTTAGGGAGGGGGCGCCCGATTATGAACACTGAAGCTTTCTTT,CASSLGRGRPIMNTEAFF
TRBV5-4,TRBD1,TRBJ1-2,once,TGTGCCAGCAGCTCAGGGACAGGGGGGATTAACTATGGCTACACCTTC,CASSSGTGGINYGYTF
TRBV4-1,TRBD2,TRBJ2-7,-,TGCGCCAGCAGCCAAGATCGGGTCTTGGGGGGGAGGAACTACGAGCAGTACTTC,CASSQDRVLGGRNYEQYF
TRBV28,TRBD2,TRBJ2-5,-,TGTGCCAGCAGGCCAGGACAGGGCGAGCGGGAGGGCAAAGAGACCCAGTACTTC,CASRPGQGEREGKETQYF
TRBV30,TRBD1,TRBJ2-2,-,TGTGCCTGGACGACAGGGATTGGGGCCGGGGAGCTGTTTTTT,CAWTTGIGAGELFF
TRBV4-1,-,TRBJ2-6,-,TGCGCCAGCAGCCAAGATTCAGGGCCTGGGGCCAACGTCCTGACTTTC,CASSQDSGPGANVLTF
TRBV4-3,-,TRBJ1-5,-,TGCGCCAGCAGCCAAGCCGACGGGGAGGATCAGCCCCAGCATTTT,CASSQADGEDQPQHF
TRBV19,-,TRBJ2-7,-,TGTGCCAGTAGTAACTCGAGGTTCGAGCAGTACTTC,CASSNSRFEQYF
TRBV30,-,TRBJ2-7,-,TGTGCCTGGAGTGTATGGGAGGTTGGGCAGTACTTC,CAWSVWEVGQYF
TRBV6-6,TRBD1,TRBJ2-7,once,TGTGCACACCCACACCCGGGACAGAGCTTCTACGAGCAGTACTTC,CAHPHPGQSFYEQYF
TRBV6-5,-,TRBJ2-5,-,TGTGCCGTTCAAGCCTCTAGGCGGAGCCAAGAGACCCAGTACTTC,CAVQASRRSQETQYF
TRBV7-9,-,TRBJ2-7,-,TGTGCCAGCAGCTTTGAAGCGGGAAAGGGGGGCTACGAGCAGTACTTC,CASSFEAGKGGYEQYF
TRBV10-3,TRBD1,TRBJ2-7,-,TGTGCCATCAAGGGGGCGAAGAAAGCCTACGAGCAGTACTTC,CAIKGAKKAYEQYF